This TCR beta chain came from a study of vaccination and CD4 T cells after COVID-19 (dated by TCRdb to between 2021 and 2022). About the full investigation: Every convalescent patient had a positive nasal swab PCR test for SARS-CoV-2, with mild disease in roughly ten patients and severe disease in one. Control cultures received a CEFX viral epitope pool as the positive control, an HIV-1 Nef peptide pool as the negative control, or no peptide. In 10 COVID-19 convalescent patients and a handful of infection-naive healthy vaccine recipients, the spike-specific CD4+ TCR repertoire before mRNA vaccination was compared with the repertoire after mRNA vaccination. Post-vaccine blood samples were taken a median of around 77 days after the second vaccine dose, with a range of roughly 13 to 250 days. Participants got two doses of the Pfizer-BioNTech BNT162b2 vaccine (n=8) or two doses of the Moderna mRNA-1273 vaccine (n=2). Post-COVID blood samples were collected from convalescent patients a median of around 100 days after diagnosis, with a range of roughly 30 to 161 days. Overlapping spike peptide pools from SARS-CoV-2 and from the common cold coronaviruses HCoV-NL63, HCoV-OC43 and HCoV-229E were used as culture stimuli. Six males and four females were included in the convalescent cohort, with two Hispanic individuals, seven Caucasians, two Asians and one multiracial person represented. Beyond this particular receptor, the publication reports: Among convalescent patients, a median about 87% of the SARS-CoV-2-reactive clones seen after vaccination appeared only after vaccination, which suggests priming specific to the vaccine. Although the median number of SARS-CoV-2-reactive clonotypes went up from approximately 20 after infection to around 39 after vaccination, the increase was not significant. In convalescent patients, nearly all vaccine-specific clones (304 of 307) were found to be mono-reactive for SARS-CoV-2 spike rather than cross-reactive with common cold coronaviruses. Only a relatively small number of convalescent patients were included in the study, and early timepoints following natural infection were not analyzed.

Notes on this clonotype: Its recognized antigen is unknown. Base qualities are missing; no much larger clone stands one base away.

V loses 5 bases, J loses 4 bases, and the germline ends lie 11 bases apart. Sequences MNHEY (CDR1) and SMNVEV (CDR2) are obtained from the germline V gene (reference sequence). Its CDR3 holds 13 amino acids, cysteine through phenylalanine. The entry retains the CDR3 DNA only, 39 bases that are in frame from base 1. Receptors were amplified or captured by PCR. At the Johns Hopkins FTIC core, DNA from the cultured CD4+ T cells underwent TCR sequencing with the Oncomine TCR Beta short-read assay. The QIAamp micro DNA kit was used to extract genomic DNA from the cultured CD4+ T cells. Oncomine TCR Beta libraries from cultured CD4+ T cells were pooled using unique dual indexes and sequenced on an Illumina iSeq 100. The study's processing was this. Non-productive sequences were removed, and CDR3s that did not start with C, did not end with F or W, or were shorter than 7 amino acids were discarded. The MANAFEST web application was used to identify antigen-specific clonotypes by comparing peptide-stimulated wells against reference wells and other culture wells. Positive clones required FDR below 0.05, an odds ratio above 5, and productive frequency above 0.1% in at least two of three replicate wells. Cross-reactive clonotypes were defined as significantly expanded in both SARS-CoV-2 spike wells and at least one common cold coronavirus spike condition. Similarity between CDR3 sequences was evaluated in R version 3.6.1 using Levenshtein distances (stringdist) and unrooted phylogenetic trees (ape). In TCRdb, the public reads were trimmed at Q25 with fastp and aligned with MiXCR, with productive beta chains retained. Each entry is one CDR3 protein sequence, shown with its most common DNA and genes. The V and J calls come from TCRdb's annotation, not from the publication. Across this sample there are approximately 12,000 distinct CDR3 sequences, with approximately 46% seen only once. The top ten hold approximately 15% of the sample.

The treatment or condition label here, explained by the study, means: approximately 10-day PBMC culture with coronavirus spike peptide pools or control peptides (ViraFEST assay). To expand antigen-specific T cells with peptide pools and then pick out the expanded clonotypes through TCR sequencing, the study relied on the ViraFEST assay. The positive SARS-CoV-2 PCR tests of the convalescent patients were dated from March to December 2020, before the Alpha, Beta and Delta variants emerged in the United States. Each well held more than 1.5 million PBMCs cultured in IMDM containing about 5% human AB serum and 9 to 10 IU/ml IL-2, with 9 to 10 ug/ml peptide pools added. On days 3 and 7, half of the culture medium was replaced with fresh IL-2-containing medium. Once the cells had been in culture for about 10 days, the EasySep CD4+ T cell isolation kit was used to isolate CD4+ T cells by negative selection. Ficoll-Paque Plus gradient centrifugation was used to isolate PBMCs from whole blood, and the isolated PBMCs were then either used fresh or cryopreserved at -140C. In general, triplicate wells were set up for every culture condition.

This TCR derives from a human donor who had recovered from COVID-19. Sequenced input: CD4+ T cells from blood, cultured in vitro. The V and J genes are TRBV27 and TRBJ2-5; a tentative D match to TRBD2 spans 5 bases. The sequenced DNA: TGTGCCAGCAGTCCAAGACTAAGAGAGACCCAGTACTTC. Translated, it reads CASSPRLRETQYF.